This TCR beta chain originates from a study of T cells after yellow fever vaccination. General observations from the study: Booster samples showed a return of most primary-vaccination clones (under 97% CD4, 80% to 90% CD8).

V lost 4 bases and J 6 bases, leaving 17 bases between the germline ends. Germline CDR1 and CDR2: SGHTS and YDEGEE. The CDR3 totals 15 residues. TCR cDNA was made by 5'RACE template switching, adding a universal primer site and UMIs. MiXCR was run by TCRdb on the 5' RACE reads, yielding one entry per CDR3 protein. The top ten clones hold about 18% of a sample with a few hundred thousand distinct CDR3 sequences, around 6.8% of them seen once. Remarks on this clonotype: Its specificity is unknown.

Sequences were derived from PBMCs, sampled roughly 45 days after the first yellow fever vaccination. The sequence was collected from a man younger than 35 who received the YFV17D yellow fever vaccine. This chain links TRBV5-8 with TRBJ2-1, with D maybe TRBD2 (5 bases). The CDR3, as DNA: TGTGCCAGCAGCCGAGAGGGATGGGCAGGCAATGAGCAGTTCTTC. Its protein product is CASSREGWAGNEQFF.